This is a list of T cell receptor beta chains from one sample in a study of blood T cell repertoires in COVID-19. Sequencing was performed with immunoSEQ multiplex PCR; in TCRdb, only in-frame clones are kept and a portion is missing. This table has around 110,000 clones, less than 90% appearing once. The sample consisted of PBMCs or T cells enriched from blood (not recorded which). These receptors were taken from a woman younger than 45 who had recovered from COVID-19. CDR3s include the opening cysteine and the closing phenylalanine or tryptophan. A D gene is named only where the DNA matches it firmly. Clone size is stated in some rows and not others, as once, few, many or a class when expanded.

clone_size,d_call,j_call,v_call,cdr3_nt,cdr3_aa
.,.,TRBJ1-6,TRBV5-6,TGTGCCAGTGTACAAGGACAGCTTAATTCACCCCTCCACTTT,CASVQGQLNSPLHF
.,TRBD2,TRBJ2-2,TRBV11-2,TGTGCCAGCAGCTCCGTGTCGGGACTAGCGGGAGGGGTCCCCGGGGAGCTGTTTTTT,CASSSVSGLAGGVPGELFF
.,.,TRBJ2-7,TRBV5-1,TGCGCCAGCAGCCTGGAAGACAGGAACGAGCAGTACTTC,CASSLEDRNEQYF
.,TRBD1,TRBJ2-7,TRBV28,TGTGCCAGCAAGCCAGGGGGCGGGGATACCTACGAGCAGTACTTC,CASKPGGGDTYEQYF
.,.,TRBJ2-1,TRBV2,TGTGCCAGCAGCCTCCGGACAGTAGGGTACAATGAGCAGTTCTTC,CASSLRTVGYNEQFF
.,.,TRBJ2-3,TRBV21-1,TGTGCCAGCAGCAAATCGACTAGCGGATCTAGCACAGATACGCAGTATTTT,CASSKSTSGSSTDTQYF
.,TRBD2,TRBJ2-1,TRBV28,TGTGCCAGCAAAACTAGCGGCTACAATGAGCAGTTCTTC,CASKTSGYNEQFF
.,TRBD1,TRBJ1-1,TRBV18,TGTGCCAGCTCACCACGACAGGGGTGGGGCTCTGAAGCTTTCTTT,CASSPRQGWGSEAFF
.,.,TRBJ1-2,TRBV6-2/TRBV6-3,TGTGCCAGCAGTTACTCAGGGAGTAGCACCTTC,CASSYSGSSTF
once,TRBD2,TRBJ2-5,TRBV28,TGTGCCAGCAGTTTACGGCTAGCGGGAGGTTATAGAGAGACCCAGTACTTC,CASSLRLAGGYRETQYF
.,.,TRBJ2-1,TRBV29-1,TGCAGCGTGCGGGAATACAATGAGCAGTTCTTC,CSVREYNEQFF
.,.,TRBJ2-5,TRBV24-1,TGTGCCACCAGTGATCCACCCTCCACGGGAGTGTCAGAGACCCAGTACTTC,CATSDPPSTGVSETQYF
.,TRBD2,TRBJ2-3,TRBV29-1,TGCAGCGTAGCGGGAAACACAGATACGCAGTATTTT,CSVAGNTDTQYF
once,.,TRBJ1-1,TRBV30,TGTGCCTTCGCCGGGAGGGCCATGAACACTGAAGCTTTCTTT,CAFAGRAMNTEAFF
once,.,TRBJ2-1,TRBV5-1,TGCGCCAGCAGCCTCGGGACAAATTACAATGAGCAGTTCTTC,CASSLGTNYNEQFF
.,TRBD1,TRBJ1-6,TRBV28,TGTGCCAGCAGTTCCGGACAGGGTAATAATTCACCCCTCCACTTT,CASSSGQGNNSPLHF
few,.,TRBJ2-3,TRBV6-5,TGTGCCAGCAGTTACTCAGAGGGAAGAAGCACAGATACGCAGTATTTT,CASSYSEGRSTDTQYF
.,TRBD1,TRBJ2-1,TRBV29-1,TGCAGTTCGACAGGGGGCGAAGAAGAGTTCTTC,CSSTGGEEEFF
once,.,TRBJ2-7,TRBV25-1,TGTGCCAGCAGTGGGGACAAGGGCTACGAGCAGTACTTC,CASSGDKGYEQYF
.,TRBD1,TRBJ2-5,TRBV28,TGTGCCAGCAGTAGACAGGGGGCTAGCTGGGTGACCCAGTACTTC,CASSRQGASWVTQYF
.,.,TRBJ1-1,TRBV3-1/TRBV3-2,TGTGCCAGCAGCCGGCCGGGTTTGAACACTGAAGCTTTCTTT,CASSRPGLNTEAFF
.,.,TRBJ2-3,TRBV29-1,TGCAGCGCCGCCCCAGCAGATACGCAGTATTTT,CSAAPADTQYF
.,TRBD2,TRBJ2-7,TRBV18,TGTGCCAGCTCACCACCGCGGGGAGCGGGGGACCTGCGAGAGCAGTACTTC,CASSPPRGAGDLREQYF
.,.,TRBJ2-6,TRBV7-2,TGTGCCAGCAGGAATCAGGCCCTGAGGGCTGGGGCCAACGTCCTGACTTTC,CASRNQALRAGANVLTF
.,TRBD2,TRBJ2-1,TRBV7-9,TGTGCCAGCAGCTCTAGCGGGAGTCGGAACAATGAGCAGTTCTTC,CASSSSGSRNNEQFF
.,.,TRBJ2-2,TRBV7-8,TGTGCCAGCAGCTCCACAGGGAACGCGAACACCGGGGAGCTGTTTTTT,CASSSTGNANTGELFF
.,TRBD1,TRBJ1-1,TRBV5-4,TGTGCCAGCAATTGGTGGGACAGGAACACTGAAGCTTTCTTT,CASNWWDRNTEAFF
.,TRBD1,TRBJ1-3,TRBV7-2,TGTGCCAGCAGCTTGAGTCCCGGGACAGGATACTCTGGAAACACCATATATTTT,CASSLSPGTGYSGNTIYF